Shown below are 27 T cell receptor beta chains from a single sample sequenced in a study of T cell repertoires in cytomegalovirus infection. A single record per CDR3 protein comes from TCRdb applying MiXCR to the reads. The profile shows approximately 250,000 distinct CDR3 sequences, around 6.4% of them singletons. The material sequenced was PBMCs. The receptors were sampled from a human donor in good health (CMV status not recorded). Some clones in this sample may be carry-over from other donors' samples.

At least ten counts were recorded for this clonotype. This chain uses TRBV29-1 with TRBJ1-5; no firm D call. The germline gives CDR1 SQVTM, CDR2 ANQGSEA. V was shortened by 8 bases and J by 0 bases, with 17 bases between the two germline ends. CDR3 length equals 15 residues. The CDR3 loop reads CSPGLCRLSNQPQHF. CDR3 bases: TGCAGCCCTGGGTTATGTCGGCTTAGCAATCAGCCCCAGCATTTT.

This clonotype was counted many times. The rearrangement links TRBV12-3 or TRBV12-4 to TRBJ1-5; D may be TRBD1 (6 bases). The CDR3 length is 13 residues. The ends were cut back, 6 bases at V and 10 bases at J, with 16 bases in the middle. Here the CDR3 reads CASRRQGLIPQHF. CDR3 in DNA: TGTGCCAGCAGGCGCCAGGGGCTGATACCCCAGCATTTT.

This clonotype was picked up many times. The chain carries TRBV7-8 and TRBJ1-1; D is unclear. Germline CDR1 and CDR2: SGHVS and FQNEAQ. CDR3 length: 15 residues. Trimming took 5 bases from V and 1 from J, leaving 14 bases between them. The CDR3 loop reads CASSGKGYGNTEAFF. CDR3 coding DNA: TGTGCCAGCAGCGGGAAGGGTTATGGGAACACTGAAGCTTTCTTT.

This clonotype came up a few times. The genes are TRBV28 and TRBJ2-7; D is unclear. From germline, CDR1 is MDHEN and CDR2 SYDVKM. Trimming removed 4 bases from V and 0 bases from J, with 7 bases in between. The CDR3 is made up of 13 amino acids. The CDR3 nucleotides are TGTGCCAGCAGTTCTAGGCCCTCCTACGAGCAGTACTTC. It translates to CASSSRPSYEQYF.

This clonotype came up many times. The chain is built from TRBV19 and TRBJ1-1; D is unclear. Germline V gives CDR1 LNHDA, CDR2 SQIVND (reference sequence). V was trimmed by 7 bases and J by 0 bases, leaving 12 bases between them. The CDR3 is 14 residues long. CDR3 amino acids: CASKVPEMNTEAFF. The CDR3, as DNA: TGTGCCAGTAAAGTTCCAGAAATGAACACTGAAGCTTTCTTT.

This clonotype was counted many times. This chain links TRBV29-1 with TRBJ2-7, with 7 nucleotides matching TRBD2. In germline, CDR1 is SQVTM, CDR2 ANQGSEA. The CDR3 runs 17 residues. Germline trimming cut 5 bases from V and 6 bases from J; bases unmatched to any gene: 22. The CDR3 nucleotides are TGCAGCGTTATAGCTCCGGGACCCTCTCGATGGGGGGGCGAGCAGTACTTC. Protein product: CSVIAPGPSRWGGEQYF.

This clonotype has ten or more counts. The CDR3 coding sequence is TGTGCCAGCAGTTTTGGTAGGACAGGTGGGGATAATTCACCCCTCCACTTT. Its translation is CASSFGRTGGDNSPLHF. The chain combines TRBV12-3 or TRBV12-4 with TRBJ1-6, with TRBD1 matching over 7 bases. The CDR3 sequence is 17 residues long. Unmatched junction bases numbered 10, after V lost 3 bases and J lost 5 bases.

This clonotype was detected ten times or more. The V and J genes are TRBV7-9 and TRBJ1-1; TRBD1 matches 10 bases. V was pared by 5 bases and J by 2 bases, with 2 bases of the junction left unmatched. From germline, CDR1 is SEHNR and CDR2 FQNEAQ (reference sequence). The CDR3 is 14 residues long. This CDR3 reads CASSPTGGNTEAFF. The CDR3 region has the DNA TGTGCCAGCAGCCCGACAGGGGGCAACACTGAAGCTTTCTTT. The whole variable domain, remainder taken from reference TRBV7-9 and TRBJ1-1, is DTGVSQNPRHKITKRGQNVTFRCDPISEHNRLYWYRQTLGQGPEFLTYFQNEAQLEKSRLLSDRFSAERPKGSFSTLEIQRTEQGDSAMYLCASSPTGGNTEAFFGQGTRLTVV.

Many counts were recorded for this clonotype. The CDR3 bases are TGCAGTGCTACCCGCAGGCAAGGTCGAGCGGCTGAAGCTTTCTTT. Its translation is CSATRRQGRAAEAFF. This chain joins TRBV20-1 and TRBJ1-1, with D uncertain. The germline V gene has CDR1 DFQATT and CDR2 SNEGSKA (reference sequence). The CDR3 is 15 amino acids. V was clipped by 4 bases and J by 6 bases, with 21 bases between them.

Ten or more counts support this clonotype. The chain carries TRBV6-2 or TRBV6-3 and TRBJ1-1, with 10 nucleotides matching TRBD1. V was pared by 6 bases and J by 0 bases, with 7 bases of the junction left unmatched. This CDR3 is built from 16 residues. Germline CDR1 and CDR2: MNHEY and SVGEGT. DNA for the CDR3: TGTGCCAGCAGCCGAGGACAGGGGGTGATGAACACTGAAGCTTTCTTT. This gives the protein CASSRGQGVMNTEAFF.

This clonotype came up many times. V gene TRBV7-2 combines with J gene TRBJ2-1, with D possibly being TRBD1 (6 bases). Trimming pared 5 bases from V and 4 bases from J, leaving 6 bases between. This CDR3 is built from 12 residues. Germline CDR1 is SGHTA and CDR2 is FQGNSA. This CDR3 is CASSRGYNEQFF. CDR3 coding DNA: TGTGCCAGCAGCAGGGGGTACAATGAGCAGTTCTTC.

The rearrangement uses TRBV28 and TRBJ2-1; possibly TRBD2 for D (7 bases). Trimming stripped 8 bases from V and 2 bases from J, with 16 bases between. In germline, CDR1 is MDHEN, CDR2 SYDVKM. CDR3 length: 15 residues. CDR3 DNA sequence: TGTGCCAGCCCCCCTTCGGGGGGCGCCTACAATGAGCAGTTCTTC. Amino acid sequence: CASPPSGGAYNEQFF.

This clonotype was counted at least ten times. The chain employs TRBV6-5 and TRBJ2-3; TRBD2 agrees at 9 bases. Per the germline V gene, CDR1 is MNHEY and CDR2 is SVGAGI. The J segment lost 4 bases and the V segment lost 4 bases, leaving 9 bases of the junction unmatched. CDR3 length: 16 amino acids. The CDR3: CASSFLIAGASDTQYF. CDR3 DNA: TGTGCCAGCAGTTTCTTGATAGCGGGGGCCTCAGATACGCAGTATTTT.

The chain recombines TRBV9 with TRBJ1-1, with a weak D call TRBD1 (5 bases). Trimming cost V 0 bases and J 12 bases, with 9 bases left between them. In germline, CDR1 is SGDLS, CDR2 YYNGEE. This CDR3 has 11 residues. The CDR3, as DNA: TGTGCCAGCAGCGTAGTGTCAGGGCCTTTCTTT. Amino acid sequence: CASSVVSGPFF.

Many counts were recorded for this clonotype. CDR3: CASSSNTGVTEAFF. The CDR3 DNA follows: TGCGCCAGCAGCTCTAATACAGGGGTTACTGAAGCTTTCTTT. The V and J genes are TRBV5-1 and TRBJ1-1; 7 bases line up with TRBD1. The CDR3 loop spans 14 amino acids. Germline-derived CDR1 and CDR2 are SGHRS and YFSETQ. V shed 3 bases, J shed 5 bases, and the junction held 7 bases outside the gene matches. The full variable domain, completed using reference TRBV5-1 and TRBJ1-1, is KAGVTQTPRYLIKTRGQQVTLSCSPISGHRSVSWYQQTPGQGLQFLFEYFSETQRNKGNFPGRFSGRQFSNSRSEMNVSTLELGDSALYLCASSSNTGVTEAFFGQGTRLTVV.

There are many counts of this clonotype. V gene TRBV7-6 combines with J gene TRBJ2-1, with TRBD2 matching 16 bases. Germline assignment: CDR1 SGHVS and CDR2 FNYEAQ. V was clipped by 1 base and J by 7 bases; unmatched bases: 7. The CDR3 contains 18 residues. The CDR3 loop reads CASSLGVGLAGGGNEQFF. As DNA, the CDR3 is TGTGCCAGCAGCTTAGGTGTGGGACTAGCGGGGGGGGGGAATGAGCAGTTCTTC.

The chain links TRBV20-1 to TRBJ1-1; D unclear. The CDR3 is 13 residues long. Trimming shortened V by 4 bases and J by 1 base, and 10 bases separated the two germline ends. Germline assignment: CDR1 DFQATT and CDR2 SNEGSKA (reference sequence). The DNA of the CDR3 is TGCAGTGCTACACGGGCAGGGAACACTGAAGCTTTCTTT. Translated: CSATRAGNTEAFF.

This clonotype was seen at least ten times. As DNA, the CDR3 is TGTGCCAGCAGCTCCGGGACTAGAGAGACCCAGTACTTC. It translates to CASSSGTRETQYF. The rearrangement joins TRBV7-2 to TRBJ2-5; 8 nucleotides line up with TRBD2. V lost 4 bases, J lost 4 bases, and 2 bases stayed unmatched. The CDR3 has 13 amino acids. CDR1 and CDR2 from the germline V gene are SGHTA and FQGNSA.

A few counts support this clonotype. The V gene is TRBV12-3 or TRBV12-4, the J gene TRBJ2-2; 9 bases agree with TRBD2. The CDR3 length is 16 residues. V shed 6 bases and J 8 bases; nucleotides not matched to a gene: 13. The CDR3 DNA is TGTGCCAGCAGCCACGGGGGGCGGGGGGGAATGGGGGAGCTGTTTTTT. This encodes CASSHGGRGGMGELFF.

The V gene is TRBV30, the J gene TRBJ1-2; tentatively, D is TRBD1 (5 bases). The germline V gene has CDR1 GTSNPN and CDR2 SVGIG (reference sequence). Trimming left V 6 bases short and J 8 bases short, with 13 bases between. The CDR3 covers 11 residues. CDR3 in DNA: TGTGCCTGCGGCAGGGCCAGGGGCTACACCTTC. Protein product: CACGRARGYTF.

This clonotype was counted at least ten times. The V gene is TRBV7-2, the J gene TRBJ1-1; D is perhaps TRBD1 (5 bases). CDR1 is SGHTA, CDR2 FQGNSA, per germline. The V gene lost 6 bases and the J gene lost 5 bases, with 25 bases spanning the gap. CDR3 length: 17 amino acids. The CDR3 DNA reads as TGTGCCAGCAGTTTACCCGGAGGCCCAGGGTCGGGTACTGAAGCTTTCTTT. It translates to CASSLPGGPGSGTEAFF.

The V and J genes are TRBV10-3 and TRBJ1-5, with TRBD1 matching over 7 bases. The J segment lost 4 bases and the V segment lost 10 bases, leaving 13 bases of the junction unmatched. The CDR3 extends over 15 amino acids. CDR1 is ENHRY and CDR2 is SYGVKD in the germline V gene. The CDR3 nucleotides read TGTGCCACCAGGGAGGGACAGACCTTTAATCAGCCCCAGCATTTT. This gives the protein CATREGQTFNQPQHF.

This clonotype was seen ten or more times. This sequence joins TRBV11-2 and TRBJ1-2; 7 bases are a match to TRBD1. Germline trimming cut 6 bases from V and 7 bases from J; bases unmatched to any gene: 8. This CDR3 region has 13 residues. CDR1 and CDR2 from the germline V gene are SGHAT and FQNNGV. CDR3 sequence reads: CASSGPGQSGYTF. The DNA for the CDR3 is TGTGCCAGCAGTGGACCGGGACAGTCTGGCTACACCTTC.

This clonotype was seen a handful of times. In DNA, the CDR3 is TGTGCCAGCTCACCCCAGGGAGGGAATCAGCCCCAGCATTTT. Its protein is CASSPQGGNQPQHF. The V and J genes are TRBV18 and TRBJ1-5, with D possibly being TRBD1 (5 bases). Trimming removed 3 bases from V and 4 bases from J, with 10 bases in between. Germline CDR1 reads KGHSH; CDR2 reads LQKENI. The CDR3 is 14 residues long.

This clonotype has at least ten counts. The chain links TRBV7-3 to TRBJ2-1; D unresolved. There are 13 residues in the CDR3. Germline V gives CDR1 SGHTA, CDR2 FQGTGA. The V end lost 1 base, the J end lost 2 bases, and 3 bases lay between the germline ends. The CDR3: CASSLRAYNEQFF. CDR3 DNA sequence: TGTGCCAGCAGCTTAAGAGCCTACAATGAGCAGTTCTTC.

The CDR3 sequence: CASSLVAPPDTQYF. The CDR3 DNA reads TGTGCCAGCAGTTTAGTAGCCCCCCCGGATACGCAGTATTTT. The chain is built from TRBV28 and TRBJ2-3; D is unclear. Trimming pared 2 bases from V and 6 bases from J, leaving 12 bases between. From germline, CDR1 is MDHEN and CDR2 SYDVKM. This CDR3 is 14 amino acids long.

This clonotype was seen at least ten times. The chain recombines TRBV6-1 with TRBJ2-7; 9 bases are shared with TRBD1. This CDR3 is 16 amino acids long. The ends lost 5 bases at V and 0 bases at J; junction bases unmatched: 8. Germline V CDR1 and CDR2: MNHNS, SASEGT. The CDR3 sequence is CASSSNRGLNSYEQYF. In DNA form, the CDR3 reads TGTGCCAGCAGTTCCAACAGGGGGCTGAACTCCTACGAGCAGTACTTC.